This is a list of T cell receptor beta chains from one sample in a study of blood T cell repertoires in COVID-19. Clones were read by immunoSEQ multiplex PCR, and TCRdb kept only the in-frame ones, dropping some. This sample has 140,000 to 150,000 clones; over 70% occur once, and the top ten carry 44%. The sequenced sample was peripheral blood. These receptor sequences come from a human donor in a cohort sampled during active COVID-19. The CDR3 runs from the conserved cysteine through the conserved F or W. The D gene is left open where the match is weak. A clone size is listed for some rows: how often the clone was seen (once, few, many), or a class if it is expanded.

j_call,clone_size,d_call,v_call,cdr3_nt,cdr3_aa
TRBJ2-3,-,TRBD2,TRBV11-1,TGTGCCAGCAGCAACGAGCGGGAGGCCCTCACAGATACGCAGTATTTT,CASSNEREALTDTQYF
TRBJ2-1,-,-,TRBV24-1,TGTGCCACCACCGGGAACTACAATGAGCAGTTCTTC,CATTGNYNEQFF
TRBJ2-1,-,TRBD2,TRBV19,TGTGCCAGTAGTTCGGGACTAGCGGGAAGTGAGCAGTTCTTC,CASSSGLAGSEQFF
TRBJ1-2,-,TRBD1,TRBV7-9,TGTGCCAGCAGCCCCCAGACAGGGCTCTATGGCTACACCTTC,CASSPQTGLYGYTF
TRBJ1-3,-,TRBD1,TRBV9,TGTGCCAGCAGTCTAACAGGGGCAGCTGGAAACACCATATATTTT,CASSLTGAAGNTIYF
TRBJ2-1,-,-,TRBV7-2,TGTGCCAGCAGCTCAGACTTCTACTACAATGAGCAGTTCTTC,CASSSDFYYNEQFF
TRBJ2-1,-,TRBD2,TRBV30,TGTGCCTGGAGAGCCAGCGGGAGATTTCTCGTAGAGCAGTTCTTC,CAWRASGRFLVEQFF
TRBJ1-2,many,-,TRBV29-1,TGCAGCGCTATCACCGGGGAGGGCCATGGCTACACCTTC,CSAITGEGHGYTF
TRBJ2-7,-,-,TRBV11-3,TGTGCCAGCAGCCCAGGTGTTACCCAGTCCTACGAGCAGTACTTC,CASSPGVTQSYEQYF
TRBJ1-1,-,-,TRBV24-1,TGTGCCACCAGTGCCGGGGTGATGGCTGAAGCTTTCTTT,CATSAGVMAEAFF
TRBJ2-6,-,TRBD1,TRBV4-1,TGCGCCAGCAGCCAAGACGAGACAGGGGGCTCTTTTGGGGCCAACGTCCTGACTTTC,CASSQDETGGSFGANVLTF
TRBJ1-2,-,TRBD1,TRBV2,TGTGCCAGCAGGGGACACAGGGGATCTAGCGGCTACACCTTC,CASRGHRGSSGYTF
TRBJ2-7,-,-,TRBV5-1,TGCGCCAGCAGCTCACAGGGTAAAGAGCAGTACTTC,CASSSQGKEQYF
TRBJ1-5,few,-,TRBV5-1,TGCGCCAGCAGGGGAGATAGCAATCAGCCCCAGCATTTT,CASRGDSNQPQHF
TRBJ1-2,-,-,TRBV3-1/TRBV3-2,TGTGCCAGCTATTTCTCAGGGGTTTCAGGGACTGGCTACACCTTC,CASYFSGVSGTGYTF
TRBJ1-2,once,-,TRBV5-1,TGCGCCAGCAGCCCGGAACCAGGAATGGGGGGCTATGGCTACACCTTC,CASSPEPGMGGYGYTF
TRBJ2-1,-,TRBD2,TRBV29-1,TGCAGCGTCTCGGGACTAGCCGTAATAAGCTCCTACAATGAGCAGTTCTTC,CSVSGLAVISSYNEQFF
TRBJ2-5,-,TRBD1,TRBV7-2,TGTGCCAGCAGCTTAGGCTTAGGACAGGGAGTCGTGACCCAGTACTTC,CASSLGLGQGVVTQYF
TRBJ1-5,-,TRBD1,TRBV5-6,TGTGCCAGCAGCCGACAGGGTTTGTTCAATCAGCCCCAGCATTTT,CASSRQGLFNQPQHF
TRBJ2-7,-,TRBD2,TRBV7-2,TGTGCCAGCAGCTTAGGGGGGAGCGGGGGAAGGCACGAGCAGTACTTC,CASSLGGSGGRHEQYF
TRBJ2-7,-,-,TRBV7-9,TGTGCCAGCAGATATAAGTCGCCGGCCTACGAGCAGTACTTC,CASRYKSPAYEQYF
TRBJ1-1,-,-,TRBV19,TGTGCCAGTAGTCTCGGCGGTGTTCTCGGGAACACTGAAGCTTTCTTT,CASSLGGVLGNTEAFF
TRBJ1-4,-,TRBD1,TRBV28,TGTGCCAGCAGGGCAGGACAGGGAGGGGGGGAAAAACTGTTTTTT,CASRAGQGGGEKLFF
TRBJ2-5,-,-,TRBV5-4,TGTGCCAGCAGCTTAGCCACAGGGAACCAAGCGGAGACCCAGTACTTC,CASSLATGNQAETQYF
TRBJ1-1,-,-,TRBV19,TGTGCCAGTGCAAAGCTTGGGACAAGCCACACTGAAGCTTTCTTT,CASAKLGTSHTEAFF
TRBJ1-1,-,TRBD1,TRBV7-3,TGTGCCAGCAGCTCGACAGGGTTGAACACTGAAGCTTTCTTT,CASSSTGLNTEAFF
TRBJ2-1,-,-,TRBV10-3,TGTGCCATCAGCGCCTCCCTATATGACAATGAGCAGTTCTTC,CAISASLYDNEQFF
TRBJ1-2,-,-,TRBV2,TGTGCCAGCAGAGATGACAGGAACTATGGCTACACCTTC,CASRDDRNYGYTF
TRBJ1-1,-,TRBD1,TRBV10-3,TGTGCCATCAGTGAGGACAGGGAGAAGTGGTACACTGAAGCTTTCTTT,CAISEDREKWYTEAFF
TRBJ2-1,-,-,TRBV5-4,TGTGCCAGCAGCCCAGTATACGGGTCCTACAATGAGCAGTTCTTC,CASSPVYGSYNEQFF
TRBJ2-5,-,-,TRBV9,TGTGCCAGCAGCGTAGGGGGAGAGCAAGAGACCCAGTACTTC,CASSVGGEQETQYF
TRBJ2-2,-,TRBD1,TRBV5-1,TGCGCCAGCAGTTCGACAGGGATCAACACCGGGGAGCTGTTTTTT,CASSSTGINTGELFF
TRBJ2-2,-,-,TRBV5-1,TGCGCCAGCAGGGAGCCCGACGGGGAGCTGTTTTTT,CASREPDGELFF
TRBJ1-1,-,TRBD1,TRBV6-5,TGTGCCAGCAGCTCTCAAGGGGGCTTGAACACTGAAGCTTTCTTT,CASSSQGGLNTEAFF
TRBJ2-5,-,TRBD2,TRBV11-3,TGTGCCAGCAGCCCAAGACTAGCGGGAGGAGAGACCCAGTACTTC,CASSPRLAGGETQYF
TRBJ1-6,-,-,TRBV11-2,TGTGCCAGCAGCTTAGCCCCTTATAATTCACCCCTCCACTTT,CASSLAPYNSPLHF
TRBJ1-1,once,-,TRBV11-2,TGTGCCAGCAGCTCCGATGGCCGGGGAGATACTGAAGCTTTCTTT,CASSSDGRGDTEAFF
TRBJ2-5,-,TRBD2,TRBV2,TGTGCCAGCAGTGCGGCCCTAGCGGTCCAAGAGACCCAGTACTTC,CASSAALAVQETQYF
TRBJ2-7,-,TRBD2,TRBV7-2,TGTGCCAGCAGCTTGGGGACTAGCGGGGTCTCCTACGAGCAGTACTTC,CASSLGTSGVSYEQYF
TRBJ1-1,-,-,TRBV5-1,TGCGCCAGCCAGTACGTACCCGGGGGAAGAACTGAAGCTTTCTTT,CASQYVPGGRTEAFF
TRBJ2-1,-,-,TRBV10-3,TGTGCCATCAGTGAGGGGACTCAAACCTACAATGAGCAGTTCTTC,CAISEGTQTYNEQFF
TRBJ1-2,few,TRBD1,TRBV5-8,TGTGCCAGCAGGACAGGGGGCGCGGGCTATGGCTACACCTTC,CASRTGGAGYGYTF
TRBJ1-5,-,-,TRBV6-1,TGTGCCAGCAGTGAAACGGGGGGCGGGAAACGGCCCCAGCATTTT,CASSETGGGKRPQHF
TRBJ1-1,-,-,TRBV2,TGTGCCGAAAGGGGGAACACTGAAGCTTTCTTT,CAERGNTEAFF
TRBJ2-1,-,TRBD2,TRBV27,TGTGCCAGCAGTCCCTTAGCGGGAGTCTATGAGCAGTTCTTC,CASSPLAGVYEQFF
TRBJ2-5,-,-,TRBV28,TGTGCCAGCAGTAACAACCGGGAGAACCAAGAGACCCAGTACTTC,CASSNNRENQETQYF
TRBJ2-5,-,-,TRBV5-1,TGCGCCAGCACCCCCTACCTGGGAGAAGAGACCCAGTACTTC,CASTPYLGEETQYF
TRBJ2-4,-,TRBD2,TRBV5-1,TGCGCCAGCAGCCCTAGCGGGGGGCGGGAAAACATTCAGTACTTC,CASSPSGGRENIQYF
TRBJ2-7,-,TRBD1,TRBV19,TGTGCCAGTAGTATTCCGGGACAGGGAACCTACGAGCAGTACTTC,CASSIPGQGTYEQYF
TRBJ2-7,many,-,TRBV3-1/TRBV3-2,TGTGCCAGCAGCCCCCATCAGGGGAACAGGAAGTACGAGCAGTACTTC,CASSPHQGNRKYEQYF
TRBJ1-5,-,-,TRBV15,TGTGCCACCAGCACAAGACGGGGGGCTCAGCCCCAGCATTTT,CATSTRRGAQPQHF
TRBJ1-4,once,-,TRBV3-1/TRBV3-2,TGTGCCAGCAGCCAAGGTTGGGGGGGCGCGGGCGAAAAACTGTTTTTT,CASSQGWGGAGEKLFF
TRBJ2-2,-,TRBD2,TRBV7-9,TGTGCCAGCAGCTTATTGGGACTAGCGGCGAACACCGGGGAGCTGTTTTTT,CASSLLGLAANTGELFF
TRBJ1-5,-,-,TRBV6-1,TGTGCCAGCAGTGAATGGGGGCAGGAGCCGCCTACCCAGCATTTT,CASSEWGQEPPTQHF
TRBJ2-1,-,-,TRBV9,TGTGCCAGCAGCGTAGGACTAGTTGGCGAGCAGTTCTTC,CASSVGLVGEQFF